This TCR beta chain is drawn from a study of OX40 agonist ivuxolimab in advanced cancers. General study findings and limits: Clonal expansion from baseline to week 6 occurred in both CD4+ and CD8+ T cells. It was also the case that some nonresponders had low normalized T-cell clonal expansion.

With respect to this clone: Its antigen is not identified.

Sequenced by immunoSEQ multiplex PCR; TCRdb stores in-frame clones only, minus some. The table has fewer than 75,000 clones, about nine tenths seen once. Germline CDR1 is SGHAT and CDR2 is FQNNGV. CDR3 length equals 13 residues. V lost 3 bases, J lost 4 bases, and 6 bases lay in between. Cycle 7 day 1, cycle 4 day 1, and baseline were the timepoints at which blood was sampled. The source was CD4+ or CD8+ T cells sorted from blood, collected in a trial of the OX40 agonist ivuxolimab. J is TRBJ2-2 and V is TRBV11-2; no definite D call. The receptor's source is an adult with an advanced solid tumor such as melanoma, head and neck, liver or kidney cancer. DNA for the CDR3: TGTGCCAGCAGCTTGCAAGTCACCGGGGAGCTGTTTTTT. Its protein product is CASSLQVTGELFF.